The sequence of this TCR beta chain was determined in a study of early T cells in non-severe SARS-CoV-2 infection. On the study more broadly: Chains were not paired, and sequencing was done on bulk RNA from unsorted whole blood.

Between the trimmed V and J ends, which lost 2 bases and 4 bases, there was a span of 5 bases. This CDR3 region has 12 residues. The germline V gene encodes CDR1 MNHEY and CDR2 SVGEGT. Study-level results: VDJdb matching favored anti-spike CD8 responses, missing private and CD4 specificities.

This clonotype has at least ten counts. Its antigen remains unidentified. The protocol attached unique molecular identifiers to individual cDNA molecules. TCRdb fed the 5' RACE reads into MiXCR, producing one record per CDR3 protein. The table includes 60,000 to 75,000 distinct CDR3 sequences, around an eighth detected once. This TCR was sampled from an adult who was a healthcare worker with PCR-confirmed SARS-CoV-2 infection or an uninfected control (not recorded which). Specimen: whole blood, collected at baseline. The rearrangement links TRBV6-2 or TRBV6-3 to TRBJ2-5, with a tentative D call TRBD2 (5 bases). The DNA for the CDR3 is TGTGCCAGCAGTTACGAGGGAGAGACCCAGTACTTC. Its protein is CASSYEGETQYF.